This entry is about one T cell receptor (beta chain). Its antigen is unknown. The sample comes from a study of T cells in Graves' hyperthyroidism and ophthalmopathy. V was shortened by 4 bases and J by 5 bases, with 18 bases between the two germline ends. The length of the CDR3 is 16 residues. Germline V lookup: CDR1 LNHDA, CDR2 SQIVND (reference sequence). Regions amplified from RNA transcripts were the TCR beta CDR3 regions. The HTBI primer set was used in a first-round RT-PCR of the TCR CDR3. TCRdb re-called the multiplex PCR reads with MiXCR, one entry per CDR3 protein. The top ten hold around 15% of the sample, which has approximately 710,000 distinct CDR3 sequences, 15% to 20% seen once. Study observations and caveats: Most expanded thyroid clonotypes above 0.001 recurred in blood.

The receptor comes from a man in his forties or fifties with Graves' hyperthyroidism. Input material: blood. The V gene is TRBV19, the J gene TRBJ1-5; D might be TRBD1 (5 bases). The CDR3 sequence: CASSKTAGAFYQPQHF. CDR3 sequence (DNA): TGTGCCAGTAGTAAAACAGCCGGGGCTTTTTATCAGCCCCAGCATTTT. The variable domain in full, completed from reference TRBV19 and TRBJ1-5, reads DGGITQSPKYLFRKEGQNVTLSCEQNLNHDAMYWYRQDPGQGLRLIYYSQIVNDFQKGDIAEGYSVSREKKESFPLTVTSAQKNPTAFYLCASSKTAGAFYQPQHFGDGTRLSIL.